This TCR beta chain originates from a study of blood T cell repertoires in COVID-19. TCRdb's table, derived via immunoSEQ multiplex PCR, lists solely in-frame clones and lacks some. The sample holds approximately 310,000 clones, more than 75% seen once. Material for sequencing was peripheral blood. This clonotype was obtained from a man in his forties or fifties with active or convalescent COVID-19.

The CDR3 DNA sequence: TGTGCCAGCAGCGTAGGAGCGGCGAGCTCCTACAATGAGCAGTTCTTC. It translates to CASSVGAASSYNEQFF. The V and J genes are TRBV9 and TRBJ2-1; possibly TRBD2 for D (5 bases). Trimming cost V 0 bases and J 0 bases, with 10 bases left between them. CDR1 and CDR2 from the germline V gene are SGDLS and YYNGEE. The CDR3 runs to 16 residues.